The source of this T cell receptor beta chain is a study of vaccination and CD4 T cells after COVID-19. The wider study: Collection of post-vaccine samples followed dose two by a median roughly 72 days, spanning a range of 14 to 241. Study-wide results and caveats: This study had few convalescent patients and no early post-infection samples.

The study sequenced cultured CD4+ T cell DNA using the Oncomine TCR Beta short-read assay. Someone extracted genomic DNA from cultured CD4+ T cells. TCRdb itself ran the PCR reads through MiXCR, one entry per CDR3 protein. The repertoire holds over 9,500 distinct CDR3 sequences, with less than 35% as singletons. Regarding this clonotype: The antigen is not known.

Germline CDR1 and CDR2: DFQATT and SNEGSKA (reference sequence). J gave up 5 bases and V 0 bases, and 9 bases lay outside the gene matches. The CDR3 contains 16 residues. Treatment indicated: roughly ten-day PBMC culture with coronavirus spike peptide pools or control peptides (ViraFEST assay). CD4+ T-cell collection from the unexposed donor predated the COVID-19 pandemic (2011-2018). PBMCs were cultured at two million per well with around 9.5 IU/ml IL-2 and 9.5 to 10 ug/ml peptide pools. Sequencing used CD4+ T cells from blood, cultured in vitro. This chain connects TRBV20-1 to TRBJ2-3, with 9 nucleotides matching TRBD2. This receptor was identified in a human donor in good health. The CDR3 DNA is TGCAGTGCTAGAGATCCAGCGGGAGGCCGACTAGATACGCAGTATTTT. Amino acids: CSARDPAGGRLDTQYF.